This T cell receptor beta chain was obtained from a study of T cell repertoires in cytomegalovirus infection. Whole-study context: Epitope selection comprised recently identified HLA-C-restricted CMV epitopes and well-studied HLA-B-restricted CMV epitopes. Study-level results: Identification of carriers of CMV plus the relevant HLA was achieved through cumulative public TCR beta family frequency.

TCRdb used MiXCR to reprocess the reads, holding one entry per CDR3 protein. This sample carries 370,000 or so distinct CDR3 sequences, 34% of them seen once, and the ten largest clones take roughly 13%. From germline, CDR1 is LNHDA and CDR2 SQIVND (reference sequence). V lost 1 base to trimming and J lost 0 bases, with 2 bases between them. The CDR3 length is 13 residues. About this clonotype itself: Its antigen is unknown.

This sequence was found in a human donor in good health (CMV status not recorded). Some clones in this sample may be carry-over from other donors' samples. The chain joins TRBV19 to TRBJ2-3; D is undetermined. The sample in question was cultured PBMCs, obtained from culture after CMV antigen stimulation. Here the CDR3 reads CASSIGSTDTQYF. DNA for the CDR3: TGTGCCAGTAGTATAGGGAGCACAGATACGCAGTATTTT.